This paragraph covers one TCR beta chain sequence. Its antigen is unidentified. TCR beta libraries were made by quantitative 5'-RACE with molecular barcodes. TCRdb re-called the 5' RACE reads through MiXCR, storing one row per CDR3 protein. Of about 130,000 distinct CDR3 sequences listed, around 8.5% were seen once; the top ten hold 3.3%. These data come from a study of CD8 T cells in ankylosing spondylitis. This CDR3 has 16 amino acids. Trimming took 7 bases from V and 0 from J, leaving 19 bases between them. Per germline, CDR1 DFQATT and CDR2 SNEGSKA (reference sequence). Findings and caveats of the study: Clones linked to disease, bearing a CD8+ phenotype, were relatively rare in peripheral blood. Matched synovial fluid from ankylosing spondylitis patients was reported to be enriched for disease-linked clones.

This TCR was recovered from a male donor with ankylosing spondylitis or in good health (not recorded which). The gene calls are TRBV20-1 and TRBJ2-4; maybe TRBD2 (6 bases). The sequencing sample was made of blood, either unsorted or a sorted T cell fraction (not recorded which). This CDR3 is CSGGSWRELAKNIQYF. The CDR3 bases are TGCAGTGGGGGTAGTTGGCGGGAACTAGCCAAAAACATTCAGTACTTC.